There are a few counts of the clone carrying this TCR beta chain. TCRdb called the RT-PCR reads again in MiXCR, with one record for every CDR3 protein. Here the sample spans some 150,000 distinct CDR3 sequences, about 12% being singletons. V lost 2 bases, J lost 1 base, and 13 bases lay in between. CDR3 length equals 15 residues. Germline CDR1 SGHRS, CDR2 YFSETQ. The entry originates in a study of response to subunit inactivated influenza vaccine. Another study also made use of these data, one on T cells expressing NK-cell markers. According to that study: The cDNA for TCR beta came from 5'RACE template switching with UMIs.

The specimen was CD8+ T cells sorted from PBMCs, collected about 13 days after vaccination. The chain joins TRBV5-1 to TRBJ2-7, with TRBD2 as a possible D gene (6 bases). The receptor comes from a man over 45 who received an inactivated influenza vaccine. This CDR3 is CASSFLSGGSYEQYF. The CDR3 DNA reads as TGCGCCAGCAGCTTTCTGTCCGGGGGTTCCTACGAGCAGTACTTC. The whole variable domain, filled in from reference TRBV5-1 and TRBJ2-7, reads KAGVTQTPRYLIKTRGQQVTLSCSPISGHRSVSWYQQTPGQGLQFLFEYFSETQRNKGNFPGRFSGRQFSNSRSEMNVSTLELGDSALYLCASSFLSGGSYEQYFGPGTRLTVT.